Listed below are T cell receptor beta chains from one sample, sequenced in a study of cytomegalovirus exposure and HLA in healthy donors. The repertoire was sequenced with immunoSEQ multiplex PCR; TCRdb's copy has only in-frame clones and lacks some. The sample lists tens of thousands of clones, 80% to 85% occurring once. The sequenced sample consisted of PBMCs. Receptors originate from a woman aged 18 to 35 in good health and CMV-seropositive. The CDR3 runs from the conserved cysteine through the conserved F or W. Fields, in order: J gene, clone size, V gene, D gene, CDR3 protein, CDR3 DNA. A D gene is named only where the DNA matches it firmly. For some rows the clone size is stated as once, few or many, or as a class when expanded; others skip it.

>TRBJ2-1|-|TRBV6-6|TRBD1
CASSTRQGSYNEQFF
TGTGCCAGCTCCACTAGACAGGGCTCCTACAATGAGCAGTTCTTC
>TRBJ1-5|few|TRBV19|TRBD1
CASTLRDRGLQPQHF
TGTGCCAGTACTCTCCGGGACAGGGGGCTTCAGCCCCAGCATTTT
>TRBJ1-4|-|TRBV6-5|-
CASQGPNEKLFF
TGTGCCAGCCAGGGTCCTAATGAAAAACTGTTTTTT
>TRBJ1-3|-|TRBV7-8|-
CASSSTRGNGNTIYF
TGTGCCAGCAGCTCAACCAGGGGTAACGGAAACACCATATATTTT
>TRBJ2-7|-|TRBV11-3|TRBD1
CASSLRTGMDEQYF
TGTGCCAGCAGCCTTAGGACAGGGATGGACGAGCAGTACTTC
>TRBJ1-4|-|TRBV28|-
CASSFDSGATNEKLFF
TGTGCCAGCAGTTTTGACAGCGGGGCAACTAATGAAAAACTGTTTTTT
>TRBJ2-1|-|TRBV28|TRBD2
CASSTISSGGAVEQFF
TGTGCCAGCAGCACCATTTCTAGCGGGGGGGCCGTTGAGCAGTTCTTC
>TRBJ1-5|once|TRBV30|-
CAWSVRGTQPQHF
TGTGCCTGGAGTGTCAGGGGCACTCAGCCCCAGCATTTT
>TRBJ2-7|few|TRBV18|TRBD1
CASSPGTASDEQYF
TGTGCCAGCTCACCAGGGACAGCGAGCGACGAGCAGTACTTC
>TRBJ2-1|-|TRBV5-4|TRBD1
CASSLQGSNEQFF
TGTGCCAGCAGCTTACAGGGGTCGAATGAACAGTTCTTC
>TRBJ2-2|-|TRBV5-1|-
CASRGGGPGTGELFF
TGCGCCAGCAGGGGCGGGGGCCCGGGTACCGGGGAGCTGTTTTTT
>TRBJ1-5|once|TRBV2|-
CASSEGSVQPQHF
TGTGCCAGCAGTGAGGGCAGTGTTCAGCCCCAGCATTTT
>TRBJ1-2|-|TRBV13|-
CASSRPGGANYGYTF
TGTGCCAGCAGCCGCCCTGGGGGGGCCAACTATGGCTACACCTTC
>TRBJ2-6|-|TRBV30|TRBD2
CAWSVYLAGESGANVLTF
TGTGCCTGGAGTGTATATCTAGCGGGAGAATCTGGGGCCAACGTCCTGACTTTC
>TRBJ2-5|-|TRBV5-1|TRBD1
CASSFGPGTGLGQETQYF
TGCGCCAGCAGCTTCGGTCCCGGGACAGGGCTAGGCCAAGAGACCCAGTACTTC
>TRBJ1-2|-|TRBV18|TRBD1
CASSPDRDRGNTF
TGTGCCAGCTCACCCGACAGGGACAGGGGGAACACCTTC
>TRBJ2-1|-|TRBV10-1|TRBD2
CASSEFPSGSSYNEQFF
TGCGCCAGCAGTGAGTTCCCTAGCGGAAGCTCCTACAATGAGCAGTTCTTC
>TRBJ2-7|-|TRBV7-9|-
CASSSSRFRGYEQYF
TGTGCCAGCAGCTCCTCCCGGTTTAGGGGTTACGAGCAGTACTTC
>TRBJ1-5|-|TRBV19|TRBD1
CASQDRGNQPQHF
TGTGCCAGCCAGGACAGGGGGAATCAGCCCCAGCATTTT
>TRBJ1-5|-|TRBV2|TRBD1
CASSARTGGRQPQHF
TGTGCCAGCAGTGCGCGGACAGGGGGCCGTCAGCCCCAGCATTTT
>TRBJ2-5|-|TRBV18|TRBD1
CASSPIGQGGTQETQYF
TGTGCCAGCTCACCAATCGGACAGGGGGGGACCCAAGAGACCCAGTACTTC
>TRBJ1-4|few|TRBV28|TRBD1
CASSPPRGKLFF
TGTGCCAGCAGCCCTCCCAGGGGGAAACTGTTTTTT
>TRBJ1-1|-|TRBV29-1|-
CSVERDTGAFF
TGCAGCGTTGAACGGGATACGGGGGCTTTCTTT
>TRBJ2-5|-|TRBV5-1|TRBD1
CASSLGQMETQYF
TGCGCCAGCAGCCTGGGACAGATGGAGACCCAGTACTTC
>TRBJ2-3|-|TRBV29-1|-
CSVESAAADGTQYF
TGCAGCGTTGAATCCGCGGCGGCAGACGGAACGCAGTATTTT
>TRBJ1-2|-|TRBV18|-
CASSPTTEYGYTF
TGTGCCAGCTCACCAACGACAGAATATGGCTACACCTTC
>TRBJ1-5|-|TRBV6-5|TRBD1
CASSPDRGLNQPQHF
TGTGCCAGCAGTCCGGACAGGGGCCTTAATCAGCCCCAGCATTTT
>TRBJ2-6|-|TRBV28|TRBD2
CASSRTGGTGANVLTF
TGTGCCAGCAGCAGGACGGGGGGGACTGGGGCCAACGTCCTGACTTTC
>TRBJ1-4|-|TRBV6-6|-
CASSYFGNEVTF
TGTGCCAGCAGTTACTTCGGCAATGAGGTTACTTTT
>TRBJ1-4|few|TRBV4-3|-
CASSQDSAAGHRKLFF
TGCGCCAGCAGCCAAGACTCGGCAGCAGGACACAGGAAACTGTTTTTT
>TRBJ1-2|-|TRBV6-1|TRBD1
CASSRDRDGGYTF
TGTGCCAGCAGCCGGGACAGGGATGGTGGCTACACCTTC
>TRBJ2-2|-|TRBV7-2|-
CASSLLPANTGELFF
TGTGCCAGCAGCTTACTTCCGGCGAACACCGGGGAGCTGTTTTTT
>TRBJ2-5|-|TRBV11-2|TRBD2
CASSAGTSQETQYF
TGTGCCAGCAGCGCAGGGACTAGCCAAGAGACCCAGTACTTC
>TRBJ1-1|-|TRBV27|-
CASSLNPAGTEAFF
TGTGCCAGCAGTCTCAACCCGGCGGGGACTGAAGCTTTCTTT